One sample yielded the 31 T cell receptor beta chains listed below, sequenced in a study of T cell responses to AZD1222 COVID-19 vaccine. Clones were read by immunoSEQ multiplex PCR, and TCRdb kept only the in-frame ones, dropping some. The sample includes under 200,000 clones, almost 95% of them seen just once. The source material was peripheral blood, sampled on day 0 of AZD1222 vaccination. Every receptor here comes from an adult in good health.

This clone was seen more than once but under ten times. The V call is TRBV2, the J call TRBJ2-7; TRBD1 matches at 11 bases. The germline V gene encodes CDR1 SNHLY and CDR2 FYNNEI. CDR3 length: 13 residues. V was clipped by 6 bases and J by 3 bases; unmatched bases: 1. CDR3 region: CASRGTGGYEQYF. The DNA for the CDR3 is TGTGCCAGCAGGGGGACAGGGGGCTACGAGCAGTACTTC.

The V gene is TRBV21-1, the J gene TRBJ1-5. TRBV21-1 is tagged as a pseudogene. The CDR3 spans 13 residues. CDR3 sequence reads: CASSPEGTQPQHF. DNA for the CDR3: TGTGCCAGCAGCCCCGAGGGTACTCAGCCCCAGCATTTT.

V usage is TRBV28 and J usage is TRBJ1-2; no clear D. The V gene's germline CDR1 is MDHEN and CDR2 SYDVKM. V was cut by 2 bases and J by 3 bases, with 13 bases left in between. This CDR3 has 15 amino acids. The CDR3 DNA is TGTGCCAGCAGTTTAAAGGAGGGAAGTGACTATGGCTACACCTTC. Protein sequence: CASSLKEGSDYGYTF.

The rearrangement joins TRBV5-1 to TRBJ2-2; TRBD2 matches 11 bases. Per the germline V gene, CDR1 is SGHRS and CDR2 is YFSETQ. The CDR3 length is 17 residues. Trimming removed 4 bases from V and 0 bases from J; junction bases left unmatched: 5. The DNA for the CDR3 is TGCGCCAGCAGCATCGGGACTAGCGGAGCGAACACCGGGGAGCTGTTTTTT. This sequence encodes CASSIGTSGANTGELFF.

This chain joins TRBV5-1 and TRBJ2-3; 14 bases line up with TRBD2. The V and J ends lost 4 bases and 2 bases, in that order; junction bases with no gene match: 6. Germline lookup yields CDR1 SGHRS and CDR2 YFSETQ. This CDR3 is built from 17 residues. The CDR3 DNA reads as TGCGCCAGCAGCATAGGGACTAGCGGGAGACACACAGATACGCAGTATTTT. Translation: CASSIGTSGRHTDTQYF.

Worth noting for this clone: The same CDR3 can be traced to other DNA sequences in this sample. The J gene is TRBJ2-7, the V gene TRBV9; D is undetermined. Trimming stripped 0 bases from V and 6 bases from J, with 7 bases between. Germline V gene lookup returns CDR1 SGDLS and CDR2 YYNGEE. This CDR3 is 12 amino acids long. This CDR3 reads CASSVEGSEQYF. The DNA of the CDR3 is TGTGCCAGCAGCGTAGAGGGTTCCGAGCAGTACTTC.

J is TRBJ1-1 and V is TRBV15; D remains ambiguous. The V gene's germline CDR1 is LNHNV and CDR2 YYDKDF (reference sequence). V was trimmed by 0 bases and J by 4 bases, leaving 9 bases between them. The CDR3 sequence is 14 residues long. CDR3 in amino acids: CATSRELVGTEAFF. The CDR3 nucleotides are TGTGCCACCAGCAGAGAACTAGTAGGCACTGAAGCTTTCTTT.

This clone was seen once. The chain couples TRBV19 to TRBJ1-3, with D perhaps matching TRBD1 (5 bases). The V end lost 6 bases, the J end lost 0 bases, and 12 bases lay between the germline ends. The CDR3 loop spans 15 amino acids. Germline CDR1 is LNHDA and CDR2 is SQIVND (reference sequence). The CDR3 sequence: CASRPDSFSGNTIYF. The CDR3 DNA follows: TGTGCCAGTAGACCCGACAGCTTCTCTGGAAACACCATATATTTT.

The chain carries TRBV20-1 and TRBJ1-4; weak D call: TRBD1 (6 bases). The germline V and J ends were trimmed by 3 bases and 8 bases, with 16 bases remaining between them. Germline lookup yields CDR1 DFQATT and CDR2 SNEGSKA (reference sequence). The CDR3 covers 14 residues. CDR3 DNA: TGCAGTGCTAGTCCAACAGGGTTTAGGGAAAAACTGTTTTTT. It specifies CSASPTGFREKLFF.

V is TRBV21-1 and J is TRBJ1-1; the D call in the table, TRBD1, was not verified against the DNA. TRBV21-1 is shown as a pseudogene. The CDR3 is 14 amino acids. The CDR3: CASSEQAVNTEAFF. The CDR3 DNA follows: TGTGCCAGCAGCGAACAGGCCGTGAACACTGAAGCTTTCTTT.

The rearrangement joins TRBV5-1 to TRBJ1-6; D is perhaps TRBD1 (6 bases). The germline V and J ends were trimmed by 4 bases and 6 bases, with 11 bases remaining between them. The CDR3 loop spans 14 amino acids. Germline V gives CDR1 SGHRS, CDR2 YFSETQ. CDR3: CASSPGTTNSPLHF. The CDR3 nucleotides are TGCGCCAGCAGCCCCGGGACAACTAATTCACCCCTCCACTTT.

This chain joins TRBV4-1 and TRBJ2-7; D is uncertain. V lost 3 bases, J lost 0 bases, and 9 bases lay in between. Germline loops: CDR1 MGHRA, CDR2 YSYEKL. The CDR3 has 14 amino acids. The CDR3 loop reads CASSQLHNSYEQYF. The CDR3 nucleotides read TGCGCCAGCAGCCAGTTGCACAACTCCTACGAGCAGTACTTC.

CDR3 coding DNA: TGTGCCAGCAGCACCCACAGGGAACAGGGCTATGGCTACACCTTC. This sequence encodes CASSTHREQGYGYTF. The J gene is TRBJ1-2, the V gene TRBV7-2; tentatively, D is TRBD1 (6 bases). Germline V gene sequence: CDR1 SGHTA, CDR2 FQGNSA. The V end lost 5 bases, the J end lost 4 bases, and 17 bases lay between the germline ends. The CDR3 has 15 amino acids.

V gene TRBV9 combines with J gene TRBJ1-1; D is uncertain. Looked up from germline, CDR1 is SGDLS and CDR2 is YYNGEE. The V end lost 1 base, the J end lost 2 bases, and 9 bases lay between the germline ends. The CDR3 is 14 amino acids. The CDR3 protein is CASSVTATNTEAFF. CDR3 DNA sequence: TGTGCCAGCAGCGTAACTGCCACTAACACTGAAGCTTTCTTT.

This sequence joins TRBV9 and TRBJ1-3; maybe TRBD1 (6 bases). V was clipped by 4 bases and J by 1 base, with 12 bases between them. The germline V gene encodes CDR1 SGDLS and CDR2 YYNGEE. This CDR3 contains 15 residues. The CDR3 bases are TGTGCCAGCAGCATCGAGACAGGATCTGGAAACACCATATATTTT. Its translation: CASSIETGSGNTIYF.

The chain recombines TRBV2 with TRBJ1-1, with 7 bases matching TRBD1. Germline assignment: CDR1 SNHLY and CDR2 FYNNEI. The trim removed 7 bases at V and 4 bases at J, leaving 9 bases unmatched. There are 14 residues in the CDR3. As DNA, the CDR3 is TGTGCCAGCAACAAGGACAGACAGGGCACTGAAGCTTTCTTT. Translating it yields CASNKDRQGTEAFF. Filled out from reference TRBV2 and TRBJ1-1, the complete variable domain reads EPEVTQTPSHQVTQMGQEVILRCVPISNHLYFYWYRQILGQKVEFLVSFYNNEISEKSEIFDDQFSVERPDGSNFTLKIRSTKLEDSAMYFCASNKDRQGTEAFFGQGTRLTVV.

The chain employs TRBV6-1 and TRBJ2-1, with D maybe TRBD2 (6 bases). Trimming pared 0 bases from V and 4 bases from J, leaving 10 bases between. CDR3 length: 15 amino acids. CDR1 and CDR2 from the germline V gene are MNHNS and SASEGT. CDR3 DNA sequence: TGTGCCAGCAGTGAAGCGGGAGGCCCATACAATGAGCAGTTCTTC. Protein sequence: CASSEAGGPYNEQFF.

The chain employs TRBV4-2 and TRBJ2-5; 7 nucleotides agree with TRBD1. CDR1 is LGHNA and CDR2 is YNFKEQ in the germline V gene. With 3 bases clipped from V and 4 bases from J, the junction kept 5 bases outside the gene matches. The CDR3 sequence is 14 residues long. DNA for the CDR3: TGTGCCAGCAGCCAGACAGGGTTTGGAGAGACCCAGTACTTC. This gives the protein CASSQTGFGETQYF.

The V and J genes are TRBV29-1 and TRBJ1-2; 8 nucleotides align to TRBD1. CDR1 and CDR2 from the germline V gene are SQVTM and ANQGSEA. The CDR3 is 13 residues long. V lost 5 bases and J lost 1; bases outside the gene matches: 3. The CDR3 nucleotides read TGCAGCGTTCGACAGGGGATTAACTATGGCTACACCTTC. Translating it yields CSVRQGINYGYTF.

The V gene is TRBV7-9, the J gene TRBJ1-2, with 10 bases lining up with TRBD1. This CDR3 has 15 residues. V was clipped by 5 bases and J by 1 base; unmatched bases: 4. Germline V lookup: CDR1 SEHNR, CDR2 FQNEAQ (reference sequence). The chain's CDR3 is CASSLGTGVNYGYTF. The CDR3 DNA follows: TGTGCCAGCAGCCTGGGGACAGGGGTTAACTATGGCTACACCTTC.

The chain employs TRBV7-2 and TRBJ1-1; D ambiguous. Germline CDR1 is SGHTA and CDR2 is FQGNSA. Trimming removed 1 base at V and 2 bases at J, with 8 bases between. The CDR3 consists of 14 residues. CDR3 protein: CASSLVPRNTEAFF. CDR3 nucleotide sequence: TGTGCCAGCAGCTTAGTTCCGCGTAACACTGAAGCTTTCTTT. Based on the CDR3 plus reference TRBV7-2 and TRBJ1-1, the full variable domain is GAGVSQSPSNKVTEKGKDVELRCDPISGHTALYWYRQSLGQGLEFLIYFQGNSAPDKSGLPSDRFSAERTGGSVSTLTIQRTQQEDSAVYLCASSLVPRNTEAFFGQGTRLTVV.

This chain links TRBV30 with TRBJ2-1, with 7 bases aligning to TRBD2. J was trimmed by 7 bases and V by 5 bases; bases with no gene match: 8. Germline loops: CDR1 GTSNPN, CDR2 SVGIG (reference sequence). The CDR3 spans 13 residues. CDR3 in DNA: TGTGCCTGGTCGGGGGACTACCAGAATGAGCAGTTCTTC. Protein: CAWSGDYQNEQFF. Full variable domain (remainder filled in from reference TRBV30 and TRBJ2-1): SQTIHQWPATLVQPVGSPLSLECTVEGTSNPNLYWYRQAAGRGLQLLFYSVGIGQISSEVPQNLSASRPQDRQFILSSKKLLLSDSGFYLCAWSGDYQNEQFFGPGTRLTVL.

The CDR3 is CASRAGTYSTAFF. The CDR3 DNA reads as TGTGCCAGCAGAGCCGGGACCTACTCGACGGCTTTCTTT. The rearrangement uses TRBV6-4 and TRBJ1-1; tentative D call: TRBD1 (5 bases). The CDR3 runs to 13 residues. Trimming left V 6 bases short and J 11 bases short, with 19 bases between. The V gene's germline CDR1 is MRHNA and CDR2 SNTAGT.

This sequence joins TRBV5-5 and TRBJ2-7; 9 nucleotides align to TRBD1. Germline V CDR1 and CDR2: SGHKS, YYEKEE (reference sequence). V shed 5 bases, J shed 0 bases, and the junction held 18 bases outside the gene matches. The CDR3 has 19 residues. CDR3 DNA: TGTGCCAGCAGTCCGTTTTGGGACAGGGTATCTCGGTCCTCCTACGAGCAGTACTTC. It translates to CASSPFWDRVSRSSYEQYF.

This clone was counted once. J is TRBJ2-3 and V is TRBV5-1, with 14 bases fitting TRBD2. Germline CDR1 SGHRS, CDR2 YFSETQ. V shed 3 bases, J shed 6 bases, and the junction held 3 bases outside the gene matches. The CDR3 totals 15 residues. The CDR3 sequence is CASSSGLAGEDTQYF. In DNA, the CDR3 is TGCGCCAGCAGCTCGGGACTAGCGGGAGAGGATACGCAGTATTTT.

The chain employs TRBV19 and TRBJ2-7, with 9 bases fitting TRBD1. Trimming at V came to 4 bases and at J to 5 bases, leaving 18 bases not matched to a gene. CDR1 is LNHDA, CDR2 SQIVND, per germline (reference sequence). The CDR3 extends over 18 amino acids. DNA for the CDR3: TGTGCCAGTAGTAGGGTCCTTGGTCCAGGGACAGGGAGCCACGAGCAGTACTTC. Translated: CASSRVLGPGTGSHEQYF.

The gene calls are TRBV27 and TRBJ2-2; D may match TRBD1 or TRBD2 (5 bases each). The ends were cut back, 7 bases at V and 6 bases at J, with 15 bases in the middle. The V gene's germline CDR1 is MNHEY and CDR2 SMNVEV (reference sequence). The CDR3 spans 14 residues. The CDR3 nucleotides are TGTGCCAGCACCCGGGACCATCCGGCCGGGGAGCTGTTTTTT. It yields the protein CASTRDHPAGELFF.

This rearrangement joins TRBV28 to TRBJ2-7; D may correspond to TRBD1 or TRBD2 (7 bases each). The CDR3 covers 15 residues. The germline CDR1 and CDR2 sequences are MDHEN and SYDVKM. Trimming pared 6 bases from V and 6 bases from J, leaving 21 bases between. The CDR3 is CASSQLRGGKFEQYF. The CDR3 DNA reads as TGTGCCAGCAGCCAACTCAGGGGGGGTAAGTTCGAGCAGTACTTC.

The V call is TRBV14, the J call TRBJ2-1; no definite D call. V lost 2 bases, J lost 0 bases, and 8 bases lay in between. Germline CDR1 and CDR2: SGHDN and FVKESK. This CDR3 region has 15 residues. CDR3 nucleotide sequence: TGTGCCAGCAGCCAATTTACGGGCTCCTACAATGAGCAGTTCTTC. Amino acids: CASSQFTGSYNEQFF. The variable domain in full, with the rest retrieved from reference TRBV14 and TRBJ2-1, is EAGVTQFPSHSVIEKGQTVTLRCDPISGHDNLYWYRRVMGKEIKFLLHFVKESKQDESGMPNNRFLAERTGGTYSTLKVQPAELEDSGVYFCASSQFTGSYNEQFFGPGTRLTVL.

CDR3 in amino acids: CASSPVMSSDTQYF. The DNA for the CDR3 is TGCGCCAGCAGCCCGGTTATGTCTTCAGATACGCAGTATTTT. V gene TRBV5-1 combines with J gene TRBJ2-3; D is undetermined. This CDR3 has 14 residues. CDR1 and CDR2 (germline): SGHRS, YFSETQ. The V end lost 4 bases, the J end lost 4 bases, and 13 bases lay between the germline ends.

In its sample, this clone was seen a few times. The chain is built from TRBV20-1 and TRBJ1-1, with TRBD1 as a possible D gene (5 bases). Per the germline V gene, CDR1 is DFQATT and CDR2 is SNEGSKA (reference sequence). The germline V and J ends were trimmed by 3 bases and 4 bases, with 9 bases remaining between them. This CDR3 contains 12 residues. The chain's CDR3 is CSASAGPTEAFF. The CDR3 DNA follows: TGCAGTGCTAGTGCAGGGCCCACTGAAGCTTTCTTT.